This T cell receptor beta chain is from a study of T cell changes during pregnancy in multiple sclerosis (dated by TCRdb to about 2019). Regarding the research as a whole: The study examined how the T cell repertoire changed over the course of pregnancy in women with multiple sclerosis.

The library was built by means of the immunoSEQ multiplex PCR assay. Here the immuneACCESS table is served through TCRdb, limited to in-frame sequences with V and J called. Missing clones are a known gap in these copies; in checked studies unresolved V genes cover under half, and the rest lacks a known reason. The sample table records around 80,000 clones; under 95% of these occur just once. Clones ranked in the top ten supply approximately 2.5% of the sample. From a lookup of the germline V gene, CDR1 and CDR2 are LGHNA and YNFKEQ. From its cysteine to its phenylalanine, the CDR3 spans 15 amino acids. Just the 45-base CDR3 DNA is kept, in frame starting at base 1. The V and J ends are trimmed by 0 bases and 3 bases, leaving 11 bases between them. Notes on this clone: The specificity of this receptor is unknown. It has no much larger one-base neighbor in the sample; base qualities were not kept.

The sequence is built from TRBV4-2 and TRBJ1-1; no confident D gene assignment can be made. This TCR was sampled from a female donor with multiple sclerosis, enrolled in a pregnancy study. The source was peripheral blood, collected before pregnancy. The DNA reads as follows: TGTGCCAGCAGCCAAGATGAGGCCGGGGACACTGAAGCTTTCTTT. Its protein reads: CASSQDEAGDTEAFF.